The sequence of this T cell receptor (beta chain) was determined in a study of blood T cell repertoires in COVID-19 (TCRdb year 2020). About the investigation overall: The collaborator samples originated in the United States, Italy and Spain and spanned the acute and convalescent phases of COVID-19. The material from the prospective study consisted of cDNA or gDNA derived from T cells, B-cell-depleted T cells, or PBMCs. Subjects who had been exposed to COVID-19, were actively infected with it, or had recovered from it provided the deeply sampled blood TCRbeta repertoires that made up the dataset. The repertoires were released in a freely available public database meant as a resource for research on the immune response to SARS-CoV-2. Samples came from the ongoing ImmuneRACE study (first 160 participants) plus 1,254 subjects from 6 global collaborators. A de-identified subject ID, COVID-19 status, age in years and sex were almost always included in the sample metadata. Where HLA class I and class II types were available, the types were taken from metadata supplied by the sample provider, not from assay-based typing. On the study overall, not on this receptor specifically: The amount of clinical and demographic metadata varied by source and participant and was provided uncurated.

TCRbeta CDR3 regions were amplified from genomic DNA using the immunoSEQ Assay, a bias-controlled multiplex PCR. From the authors' description of their analysis: Nucleated cell counts per sample were estimated from amplification of reference gene primers within the assay. Sequence reads were collapsed and filtered to measure the absolute abundance of every unique TCRbeta CDR3 rearrangement. For each sample, productive Simpson clonality was calculated as the square root of Simpson's diversity index over productive rearrangements. Drawn from immuneACCESS, this table holds only the in-frame rearrangements with V and J called that TCRdb kept. Clones are partly lost; checked studies trace under half to an unresolved V gene and leave the rest unexplained. Clone size and V and J calls were adopted from that table, with D and trimming inferred from the DNA. This sample has fewer than 200,000 clones in its table, and approximately 86% of those were observed once. The top ten hold 3% to 4.5% of the sample.

Trimming at the junction amounts to 4 bases on V and 1 base on J, and the germline ends lie 25 bases apart. From a lookup of the germline V gene, CDR1 and CDR2 are MDHEN and SYDVKM. The CDR3 covers 19 residues, taking in both the cysteine and the phenylalanine. Only the CDR3 DNA is retained, 57 bases long and in frame from the first base. Another Seattle source contributed samples from volunteer blood donors who had recovered from COVID-19. Each collaborating institution followed its own protocols to collect whole blood in K2EDTA tubes. For TCRbeta analysis, collaborator samples were shipped as frozen whole blood, as isolated PBMCs, or as DNA extracted from either sample type. This clone was counted a few times. Its antigen specificity is not known. No much larger clonotype is one base removed from it; base qualities were not supplied.

The source material was peripheral blood. The chain employs TRBV28 and TRBJ1-1; the D gene lacks a confident call. This TCR was recovered from a woman in her fifties or sixties who had recovered from COVID-19. Here the CDR3 is given as CASSSAREATTRKNTEAFF. The DNA sequence is given as TGTGCCAGCAGTTCGGCCCGCGAGGCAACTACTCGGAAGAACACTGAAGCTTTCTTT.